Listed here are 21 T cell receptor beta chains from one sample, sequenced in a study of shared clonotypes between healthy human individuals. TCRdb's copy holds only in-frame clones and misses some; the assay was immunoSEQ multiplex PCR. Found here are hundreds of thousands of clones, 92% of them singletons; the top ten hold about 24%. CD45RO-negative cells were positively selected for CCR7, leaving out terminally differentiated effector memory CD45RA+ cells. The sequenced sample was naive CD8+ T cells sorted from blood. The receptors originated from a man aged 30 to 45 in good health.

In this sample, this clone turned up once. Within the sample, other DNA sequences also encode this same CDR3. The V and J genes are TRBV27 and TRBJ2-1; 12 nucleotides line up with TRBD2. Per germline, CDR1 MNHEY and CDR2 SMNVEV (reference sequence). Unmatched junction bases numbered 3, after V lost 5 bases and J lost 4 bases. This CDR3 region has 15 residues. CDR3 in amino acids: CASSPLAGGYNEQFF. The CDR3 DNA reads TGTGCCAGCAGTCCGCTAGCGGGAGGGTACAATGAGCAGTTCTTC.

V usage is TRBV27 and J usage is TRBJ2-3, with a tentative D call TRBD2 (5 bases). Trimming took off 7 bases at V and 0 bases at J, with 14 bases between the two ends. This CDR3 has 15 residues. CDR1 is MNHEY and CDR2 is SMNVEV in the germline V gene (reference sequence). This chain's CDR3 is CASKEAGVSTDTQYF. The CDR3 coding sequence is TGTGCCAGCAAAGAGGCCGGGGTTAGCACAGATACGCAGTATTTT.

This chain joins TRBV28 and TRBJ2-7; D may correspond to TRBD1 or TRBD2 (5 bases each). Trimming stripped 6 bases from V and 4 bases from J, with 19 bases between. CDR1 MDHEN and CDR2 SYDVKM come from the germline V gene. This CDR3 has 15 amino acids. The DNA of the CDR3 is TGTGCCAGCAGAGAAGGGACGGGGTATTATTACGAGCAGTACTTC. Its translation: CASREGTGYYYEQYF.

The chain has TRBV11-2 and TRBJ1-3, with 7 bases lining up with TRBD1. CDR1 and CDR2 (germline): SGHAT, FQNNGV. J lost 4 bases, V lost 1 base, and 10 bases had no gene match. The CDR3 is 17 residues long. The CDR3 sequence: CASSLVATTGFGNTIYF. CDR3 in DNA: TGTGCCAGCAGCTTAGTGGCGACGACAGGGTTCGGAAACACCATATATTTT.

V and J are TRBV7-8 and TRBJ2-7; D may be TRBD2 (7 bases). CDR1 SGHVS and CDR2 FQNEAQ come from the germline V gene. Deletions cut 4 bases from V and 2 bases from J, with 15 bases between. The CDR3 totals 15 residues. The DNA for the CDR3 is TGTGCCAGCAGCTCACAGGGAGGGGAAACCTACGAGCAGTACTTC. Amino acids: CASSSQGGETYEQYF.

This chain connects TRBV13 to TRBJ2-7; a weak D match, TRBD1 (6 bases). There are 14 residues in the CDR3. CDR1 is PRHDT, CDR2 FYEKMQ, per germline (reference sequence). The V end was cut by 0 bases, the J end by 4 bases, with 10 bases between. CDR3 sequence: CASSLGRGEYEQYF. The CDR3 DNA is TGTGCCAGCAGCTTAGGCAGGGGAGAATACGAGCAGTACTTC. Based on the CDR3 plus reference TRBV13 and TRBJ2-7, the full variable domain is AAGVIQSPRHLIKEKRETATLKCYPIPRHDTVYWYQQGPGQDPQFLISFYEKMQSDKGSIPDRFSAQQFSDYHSELNMSSLELGDSALYFCASSLGRGEYEQYFGPGTRLTVT.

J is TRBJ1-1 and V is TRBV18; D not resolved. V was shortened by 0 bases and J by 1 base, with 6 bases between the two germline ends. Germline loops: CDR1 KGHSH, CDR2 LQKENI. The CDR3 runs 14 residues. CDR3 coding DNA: TGTGCCAGCTCACCACCTATGGGGAACACTGAAGCTTTCTTT. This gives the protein CASSPPMGNTEAFF.

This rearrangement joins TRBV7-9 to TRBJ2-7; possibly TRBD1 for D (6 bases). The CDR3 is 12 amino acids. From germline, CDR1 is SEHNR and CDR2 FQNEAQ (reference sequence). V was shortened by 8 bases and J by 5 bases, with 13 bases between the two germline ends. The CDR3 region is CASRDMGDEQYF. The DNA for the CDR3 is TGTGCCAGCCGGGACATGGGGGACGAGCAGTACTTC.

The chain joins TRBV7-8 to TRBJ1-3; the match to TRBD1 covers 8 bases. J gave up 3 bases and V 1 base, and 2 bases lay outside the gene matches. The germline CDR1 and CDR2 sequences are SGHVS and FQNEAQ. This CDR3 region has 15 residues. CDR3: CASSLGRGLGNTIYF. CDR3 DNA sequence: TGTGCCAGCAGCTTAGGCAGGGGGCTTGGAAACACCATATATTTT.

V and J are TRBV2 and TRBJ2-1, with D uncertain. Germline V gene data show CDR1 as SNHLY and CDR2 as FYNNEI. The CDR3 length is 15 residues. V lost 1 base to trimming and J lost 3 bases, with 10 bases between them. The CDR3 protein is CASSEGGLIYNEQFF. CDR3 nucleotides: TGTGCCAGCAGTGAAGGGGGTCTGATCTACAATGAGCAGTTCTTC.

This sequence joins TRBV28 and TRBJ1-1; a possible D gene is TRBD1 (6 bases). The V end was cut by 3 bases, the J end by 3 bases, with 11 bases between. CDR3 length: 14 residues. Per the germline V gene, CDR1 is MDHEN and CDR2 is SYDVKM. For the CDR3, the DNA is TGTGCCAGCAGTTTTGAGACAGGCCACACTGAAGCTTTCTTT. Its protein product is CASSFETGHTEAFF.

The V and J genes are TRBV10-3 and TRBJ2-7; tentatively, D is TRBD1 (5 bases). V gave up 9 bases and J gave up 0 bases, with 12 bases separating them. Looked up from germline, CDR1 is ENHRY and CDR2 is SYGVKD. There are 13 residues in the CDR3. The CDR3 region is CAMQVDSSYEQYF. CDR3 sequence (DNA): TGTGCCATGCAAGTTGACAGCTCCTACGAGCAGTACTTC.

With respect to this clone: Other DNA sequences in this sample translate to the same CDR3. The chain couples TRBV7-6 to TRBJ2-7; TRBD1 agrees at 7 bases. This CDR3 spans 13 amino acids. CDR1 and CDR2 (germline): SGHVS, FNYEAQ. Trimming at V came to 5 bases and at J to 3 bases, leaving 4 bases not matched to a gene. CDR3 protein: CASSPGQSYEQYF. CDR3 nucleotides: TGTGCCAGCAGCCCGGGACAGAGCTACGAGCAGTACTTC.

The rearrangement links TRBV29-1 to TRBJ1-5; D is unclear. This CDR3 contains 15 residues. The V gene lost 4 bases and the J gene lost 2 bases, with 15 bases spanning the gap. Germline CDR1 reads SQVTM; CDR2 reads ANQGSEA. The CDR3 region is CSVADGFLGNQPQHF. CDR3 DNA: TGCAGCGTTGCAGATGGTTTCCTGGGCAATCAGCCCCAGCATTTT.

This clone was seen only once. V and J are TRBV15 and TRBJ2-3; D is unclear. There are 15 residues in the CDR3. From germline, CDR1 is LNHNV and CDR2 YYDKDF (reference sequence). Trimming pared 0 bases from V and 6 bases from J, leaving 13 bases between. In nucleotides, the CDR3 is TGTGCCACCAGCAGAGAGGACCTGGGGTCGGATACGCAGTATTTT. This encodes CATSREDLGSDTQYF.

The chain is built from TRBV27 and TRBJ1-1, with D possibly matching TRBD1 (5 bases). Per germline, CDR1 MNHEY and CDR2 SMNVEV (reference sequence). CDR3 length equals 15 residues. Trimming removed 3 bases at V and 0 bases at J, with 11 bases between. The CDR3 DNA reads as TGTGCCAGCAGTTTCCTCCGGGGCATGAACACTGAAGCTTTCTTT. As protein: CASSFLRGMNTEAFF.

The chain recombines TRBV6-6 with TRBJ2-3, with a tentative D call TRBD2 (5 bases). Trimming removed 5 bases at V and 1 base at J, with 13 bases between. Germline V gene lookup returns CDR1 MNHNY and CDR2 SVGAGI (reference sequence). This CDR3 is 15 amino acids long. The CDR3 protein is CASSPVNSGTDTQYF. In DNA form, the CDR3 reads TGTGCCAGCAGTCCGGTTAATAGCGGCACAGATACGCAGTATTTT.

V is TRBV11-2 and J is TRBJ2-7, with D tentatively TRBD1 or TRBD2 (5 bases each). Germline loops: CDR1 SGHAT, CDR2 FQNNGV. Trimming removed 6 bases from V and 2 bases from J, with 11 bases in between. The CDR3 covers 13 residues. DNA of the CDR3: TGTGCCAGCAGTCTCGGGGACCCCTACGAGCAGTACTTC. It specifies CASSLGDPYEQYF. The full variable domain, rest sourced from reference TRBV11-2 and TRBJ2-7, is EAGVAQSPRYKIIEKRQSVAFWCNPISGHATLYWYQQILGQGPKLLIQFQNNGVVDDSQLPKDRFSAERLKGVDSTLKIQPAKLEDSAVYLCASSLGDPYEQYFGPGTRLTVT.

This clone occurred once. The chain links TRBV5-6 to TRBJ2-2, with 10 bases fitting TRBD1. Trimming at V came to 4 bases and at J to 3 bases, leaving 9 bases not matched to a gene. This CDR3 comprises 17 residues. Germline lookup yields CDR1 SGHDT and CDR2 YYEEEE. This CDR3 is CASSAGQGMSDTGELFF. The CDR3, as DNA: TGTGCCAGCAGCGCGGGACAGGGGATGTCCGACACCGGGGAGCTGTTTTTT.

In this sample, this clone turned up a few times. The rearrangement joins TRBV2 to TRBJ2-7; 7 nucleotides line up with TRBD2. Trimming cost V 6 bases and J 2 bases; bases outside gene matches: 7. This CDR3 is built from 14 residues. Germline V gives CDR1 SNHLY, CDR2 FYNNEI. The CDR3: CASRSSGWAYEQYF. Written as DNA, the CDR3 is TGTGCCAGCAGATCTAGCGGTTGGGCCTACGAGCAGTACTTC.

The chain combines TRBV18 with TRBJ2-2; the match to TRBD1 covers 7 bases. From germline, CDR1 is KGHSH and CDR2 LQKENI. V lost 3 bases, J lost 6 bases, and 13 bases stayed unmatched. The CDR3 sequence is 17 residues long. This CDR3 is CASSPDTGVILPGELFF. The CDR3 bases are TGTGCCAGCTCACCGGATACAGGGGTCATTCTCCCCGGGGAGCTGTTTTTT. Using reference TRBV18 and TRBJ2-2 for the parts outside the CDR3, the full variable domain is NAGVMQNPRHLVRRRGQEARLRCSPMKGHSHVYWYRQLPEEGLKFMVYLQKENIIDESGMPKERFSAEFPKEGPSILRIQQVVRGDSAAYFCASSPDTGVILPGELFFGEGSRLTVL.